One and the same sample provided the 18 T cell receptor beta chains below, sequenced in a study of blood T cell repertoires in COVID-19. The protocol was immunoSEQ multiplex PCR, while the TCRdb copy is restricted to in-frame clones and leaves out a portion. The data show some 250,000 clones, with 83% seen just once and around 8.1% held by the top ten. Sample: peripheral blood. The receptors stem from a man in his forties with active or convalescent COVID-19.

This clone was observed a single time. The chain uses TRBV9 and TRBJ2-1; possible D gene TRBD2, 5 bases. The CDR3 runs to 16 residues. V lost 1 base and J 2 bases, leaving 13 bases between the germline ends. Germline CDR1 is SGDLS and CDR2 is YYNGEE. CDR3: CASSVLGGLAYNEQFF. In nucleotides, the CDR3 is TGTGCCAGCAGCGTACTGGGCGGGTTAGCCTACAATGAGCAGTTCTTC.

This rearrangement joins TRBV10-2 to TRBJ1-3; 7 positions agree with TRBD1. Germline CDR1 and CDR2: WSHSY and SAAADI. Trimming removed 6 bases from V and 4 bases from J; junction bases left unmatched: 9. The CDR3 loop spans 15 amino acids. CDR3 loop: CASSPDREQGNTIYF. CDR3 in DNA: TGCGCCAGCAGCCCTGACAGGGAGCAAGGAAACACCATATATTTT.

Only a few counts were recorded for this clone. The chain employs TRBV11-2 and TRBJ2-1, with 7 positions matching TRBD1. V dropped 5 bases and J dropped 0; count of bases not matched to a gene: 4. This CDR3 contains 15 residues. Germline V gene data show CDR1 as SGHAT and CDR2 as FQNNGV. The DNA of the CDR3 is TGTGCCAGCAGCCAGGGACAGATCTCCTACAATGAGCAGTTCTTC. Translating it yields CASSQGQISYNEQFF.

V usage is TRBV27 and J usage is TRBJ1-2, with 9 positions matching TRBD1. Unmatched junction bases numbered 3, after V lost 3 bases and J lost 4 bases. The germline CDR1 and CDR2 sequences are MNHEY and SMNVEV (reference sequence). CDR3 length: 14 residues. The CDR3 spells CASSFAGQGYGYTF. CDR3 DNA: TGTGCCAGCAGTTTTGCGGGACAGGGCTATGGCTACACCTTC.

The V call is TRBV4-1, the J call TRBJ2-5; 16 bases are a match to TRBD2. CDR3 length equals 21 residues. The V and J ends lost 0 bases and 0 bases, in that order; junction bases with no gene match: 10. CDR1 is MGHRA and CDR2 is YSYEKL in the germline V gene. The CDR3 DNA sequence: TGCGCCAGCAGCCAAGAGAGGATGGGACTAGCGGGGGGGAAGTACCAAGAGACCCAGTACTTC. It yields the protein CASSQERMGLAGGKYQETQYF.

The rearrangement uses TRBV6-5 and TRBJ1-5; D is undetermined. V was pared by 6 bases and J by 3 bases, with 9 bases between. The CDR3 length is 13 residues. Germline V lookup: CDR1 MNHEY, CDR2 SVGAGI. CDR3 sequence reads: CASRQSHNQPQHF. The CDR3 DNA reads as TGTGCCAGCAGACAGTCCCACAATCAGCCCCAGCATTTT.

This clone was observed once. The rearrangement joins TRBV11-3 to TRBJ2-7; no reliable D call. The V gene lost 5 bases and the J gene lost 3 bases, with 14 bases spanning the gap. Germline V CDR1 and CDR2: SGHNT, YENEEA. This CDR3 has 14 residues. The CDR3 reads CASSPSRVFYEQYF. CDR3 bases: TGTGCCAGCAGCCCATCTCGGGTGTTCTACGAGCAGTACTTC.

With respect to this clone: This sample includes further DNA sequences coding for the same CDR3. J is TRBJ1-1 and V is TRBV6-2 or TRBV6-3; D is unresolved. Trimming cost V 6 bases and J 0 bases, with 8 bases left between them. Germline values: CDR1 MNHEY, CDR2 SVGEGT. This CDR3 is 13 amino acids long. Here the CDR3 reads CASSPTVNTEAFF. CDR3 DNA: TGTGCCAGCAGCCCTACAGTGAACACTGAAGCTTTCTTT.

This clone appeared a few times. The rearrangement links TRBV7-6 to TRBJ1-4, with TRBD1 matching 10 bases. The CDR3 consists of 18 residues. V shed 5 bases, J shed 11 bases, and the junction held 20 bases outside the gene matches. The V gene's germline CDR1 is SGHVS and CDR2 FNYEAQ. The DNA for the CDR3 is TGTGCCAGCAGCCCCCCCAAATCAAGACAGGGGGCGCTTGGGAAACTGTTTTTT. As protein: CASSPPKSRQGALGKLFF.

The V call is TRBV5-1, the J call TRBJ1-2, with D possibly TRBD1 on 6 matching bases. This CDR3 is 12 amino acids long. V was clipped by 4 bases and J by 6 bases, with 10 bases between them. Germline CDR1 is SGHRS and CDR2 is YFSETQ. Written as DNA, the CDR3 is TGCGCCAGCAGCGTACAGGGCGATGGCTACACCTTC. The encoded protein is CASSVQGDGYTF.

The rearrangement links TRBV7-2 to TRBJ1-3; TRBD1 aligns across 8 bases. The CDR3 totals 15 residues. Losses at the gene ends were 5 bases for V and 3 bases for J; bases not matched to a gene: 6. CDR1 and CDR2 (germline): SGHTA, FQGNSA. The CDR3 nucleotides read TGTGCCAGCAGCCCATCTGACAGGGGTGGAAACACCATATATTTT. Residues: CASSPSDRGGNTIYF.

J is TRBJ2-7 and V is TRBV19; TRBD1 matches at 7 bases. The germline V gene has CDR1 LNHDA and CDR2 SQIVND (reference sequence). This CDR3 contains 14 residues. V gave up 3 bases and J gave up 2 bases; unmatched junction bases: 4. CDR3 region: CASSIRQGTYEQYF. The CDR3, as DNA: TGTGCCAGTAGTATCCGACAGGGAACCTACGAGCAGTACTTC.

This clone was seen a few times. The rearrangement uses TRBV19 and TRBJ1-5; TRBD1 aligns across 7 bases. The V and J ends lost 6 bases and 4 bases, in that order; junction bases with no gene match: 6. This CDR3 is built from 14 residues. Looked up from germline, CDR1 is LNHDA and CDR2 is SQIVND (reference sequence). The CDR3 DNA follows: TGTGCCAGTAGCCCGACAGGGTCAAATCAGCCCCAGCATTTT. It is translated as CASSPTGSNQPQHF.

The V gene is TRBV24-1, the J gene TRBJ1-5; 10 bases are shared with TRBD1. CDR1 is KGHDR, CDR2 SFDVKD, per germline. V was pared by 3 bases and J by 10 bases, with 5 bases of the junction left unmatched. CDR3 size: 14 residues. The DNA for the CDR3 is TGTGCCACCAGTGATCCGGGACAGGGGTTCCCCCAGCATTTT. It codes for CATSDPGQGFPQHF.

The J gene is TRBJ1-1, the V gene TRBV30, with a tentative D call TRBD1 (6 bases). The V gene's germline CDR1 is GTSNPN and CDR2 SVGIG (reference sequence). The CDR3 length is 13 residues. Trimming took 0 bases from V and 10 from J, leaving 15 bases between them. This CDR3 is CAWSVFGQLGAFF. The CDR3 region has the DNA TGTGCCTGGAGTGTATTCGGACAGCTCGGAGCTTTCTTT. The variable domain in full, with the rest retrieved from reference TRBV30 and TRBJ1-1, is SQTIHQWPATLVQPVGSPLSLECTVEGTSNPNLYWYRQAAGRGLQLLFYSVGIGQISSEVPQNLSASRPQDRQFILSSKKLLLSDSGFYLCAWSVFGQLGAFFGQGTRLTVV.

The chain employs TRBV28 and TRBJ2-2, with D perhaps matching TRBD2 (5 bases). CDR3 length: 15 amino acids. Germline-derived CDR1 and CDR2 are MDHEN and SYDVKM. The V end lost 3 bases, the J end lost 5 bases, and 13 bases lay between the germline ends. The CDR3 sequence: CASSFDLRRTGELFF. The CDR3 DNA sequence: TGTGCCAGCAGTTTTGACCTCCGGAGGACCGGGGAGCTGTTTTTT.

This clone was recorded once. The chain couples TRBV6-6 to TRBJ1-2, with TRBD1 matching over 7 bases. CDR1 and CDR2 (germline): MNHNY, SVGAGI (reference sequence). The V gene end was trimmed by 2 bases and the J gene end by 0 bases; junction bases not matched to a gene: 3. This CDR3 spans 15 amino acids. CDR3 sequence (DNA): TGTGCCAGCAGTTACGGTCAGGGGGCTAACTATGGCTACACCTTC. This codes for CASSYGQGANYGYTF.

The V and J genes are TRBV5-1 and TRBJ1-1; 9 nucleotides match TRBD1. Germline V CDR1 and CDR2: SGHRS, YFSETQ. The J segment lost 5 bases and the V segment lost 1 base, leaving 6 bases of the junction unmatched. CDR3 length: 15 amino acids. The CDR3 DNA reads TGCGCCAGCAGCTTGTCGGGACAGGGAGTGACTGAAGCTTTCTTT. The encoded protein is CASSLSGQGVTEAFF.